These 9 T cell receptor beta chains were all obtained from the same sample, sequenced in a study of T-cell memory formation after mild COVID-19. One entry per CDR3 protein, called by TCRdb with MiXCR from the 5' RACE reads. Of around 310,000 distinct CDR3 sequences listed, about 15% are singletons. The sequencing input was PBMCs or a T cell subset sorted from them (not recorded which). The receptors were gathered from a young man who had mild COVID-19 (a few samples of this study predate the infection). Cell type and time point are not known.

This chain's CDR3 is CASSESGQARSTEAFF. The DNA of the CDR3 is TGCGCCAGCAGTGAGTCGGGACAGGCCAGGTCCACTGAAGCTTTCTTT. The chain has TRBV10-2 and TRBJ1-1, with 8 nucleotides matching TRBD1. CDR1 WSHSY and CDR2 SAAADI come from the germline V gene. This CDR3 has 16 amino acids. The junction had 7 bases not matched to a gene; V was cut back by 0 bases and J by 4 bases.

Only a few counts were recorded for this clonotype. This sequence joins TRBV12-3 or TRBV12-4 and TRBJ2-3; 9 bases match TRBD2. V dropped 9 bases and J dropped 1; count of bases not matched to a gene: 5. This CDR3 has 14 residues. Here the CDR3 DNA reads TGTGCCAGTAAATCTAGCGGGGGCACAGATACGCAGTATTTT. As protein: CASKSSGGTDTQYF.

The gene calls are TRBV6-5 and TRBJ2-7, with D perhaps matching TRBD2 (7 bases). The CDR3 spans 14 residues. CDR1 is MNHEY, CDR2 SVGAGI, per germline. Trimming removed 6 bases from V and 0 bases from J, with 12 bases in between. CDR3 sequence: CASRRGAGSYEQYF. The CDR3 DNA reads as TGTGCCAGCAGACGGGGGGCCGGCTCCTACGAGCAGTACTTC.

This clonotype was found a few times. The chain has TRBV5-1 and TRBJ2-5; 10 nucleotides align to TRBD2. CDR1 and CDR2 from the germline V gene are SGHRS and YFSETQ. V gave up 0 bases and J gave up 5 bases; unmatched junction bases: 7. This CDR3 has 16 residues. CDR3 residues: CASSLALAGAGETQYF. The CDR3 DNA follows: TGCGCCAGCAGCTTGGCGCTAGCGGGGGCTGGGGAGACCCAGTACTTC.

This clonotype was seen a few times. The chain carries TRBV7-9 and TRBJ2-2; 8 bases map to TRBD1. CDR3 length equals 16 residues. V lost 1 base and J lost 2; bases outside the gene matches: 3. Germline CDR1 reads SEHNR; CDR2 reads FQNEAQ (reference sequence). CDR3 bases: TGTGCCAGCAGCTTAGAACAGGGGGGAAACACCGGGGAGCTGTTTTTT. It is translated as CASSLEQGGNTGELFF.

DNA for the CDR3: TGTGCCAGCAGTTACGGGCGGTTGCAGCACACCGGGGAGCTGTTTTTT. Translating gives CASSYGRLQHTGELFF. This chain uses TRBV6-2 or TRBV6-3 with TRBJ2-2; D is unclear. This CDR3 comprises 16 residues. CDR1 is MNHEY, CDR2 SVGEGT, per germline. Trimming took 2 bases from V and 3 from J, leaving 13 bases between them.

This clonotype was seen a handful of times. This chain uses TRBV6-2 or TRBV6-3 with TRBJ2-1, with D possibly matching TRBD2 (7 bases). The length of the CDR3 is 16 residues. V lost 0 bases and J 6 bases, leaving 15 bases between the germline ends. Germline V CDR1 and CDR2: MNHEY, SVGEGT. CDR3 nucleotide sequence: TGTGCCAGCAGTTACTCCGCGGGGGCCCGTGGCAATGAGCAGTTCTTC. This encodes CASSYSAGARGNEQFF.

The J gene is TRBJ2-2, the V gene TRBV29-1, with D uncertain. The length of the CDR3 is 14 residues. V was pared by 4 bases and J by 1 base, with 10 bases between. Germline CDR1 and CDR2: SQVTM and ANQGSEA. The CDR3 nucleotides are TGCAGCGTTGCTTGGGGATTGAACACCGGGGAGCTGTTTTTT. Its protein is CSVAWGLNTGELFF.

The rearrangement links TRBV27 to TRBJ2-3; 7 bases agree with TRBD1. The CDR3 loop spans 17 amino acids. The V segment lost 1 base and the J segment 6 bases; nucleotides outside the gene matches: 13. The V gene's germline CDR1 is MNHEY and CDR2 SMNVEV (reference sequence). This CDR3 reads CASSLYRTGGGLDTQYF. In nucleotides, the CDR3 is TGTGCCAGCAGTTTATACCGGACAGGCGGAGGTCTTGATACGCAGTATTTT.